By its share, the clone carrying this T cell receptor beta chain is medium-sized. The CDR3 sequence is 20 residues long. The germline V gene encodes CDR1 MGHRA and CDR2 YSYEKL. The V end was cut by 3 bases, the J end by 0 bases, with 24 bases between. This entry belongs to a study of blood T cell repertoires in COVID-19. About the research overall: PBMCs, B-cell-depleted T cells, or T cells provided the cDNA or gDNA that made up the material.

Clones were read by immunoSEQ multiplex PCR, and TCRdb kept only the in-frame ones, dropping some. Of approximately 50,000 clones in the sample, 79% were seen once. This TCR was recovered from a man aged 65 to 85 with acute or convalescent COVID-19. The genes are TRBV4-1 and TRBJ2-1; D perhaps matches TRBD1 (5 bases). Sequencing used peripheral blood. The CDR3 DNA sequence: TGCGCCAGCAGCCAGAGTGGGGCTGTCCCGATGGAAAGCTCCTACAATGAGCAGTTCTTC. It specifies CASSQSGAVPMESSYNEQFF.